Listed below are T cell receptor beta chains from one sample, sequenced in a study of blood T cell repertoires in COVID-19. Method: immunoSEQ multiplex PCR; TCRdb's copy keeps in-frame clones and lacks some. The profile shows around 300,000 clones, just under 90% of them singletons. Sequencing was done on a sample of PBMCs or T cells enriched from blood (not recorded which). The source of these receptors is a woman aged 60-70 years who had recovered from COVID-19. Each CDR3 is given with its conserved first and last residue. A D gene is named only where the DNA matches it firmly. Expanded clones are given a class, and other clones once, few, many or no size at all.

clone size	V gene	J gene	D gene	CDR3 DNA	CDR3 protein
.	TRBV2	TRBJ1-1	.	TGTGCCAGCAGTGAACGGGGGAGCACTGAAGCTTTCTTT	CASSERGSTEAFF
.	TRBV10-2	TRBJ2-2	.	TGCGCCAGCAGCGGAACACATGACAGCCTGTTAAGGGAGCTGTTTTTT	CASSGTHDSLLRELFF
.	TRBV7-2	TRBJ2-1	.	TGTGCCAGCACCTCCTCACCAGATGAGCAGTTCTTC	CASTSSPDEQFF
.	TRBV6-5	TRBJ2-7	.	TGTGCCAGTGACCCCGGGACAATAGGCTACGAGCAGTACTTC	CASDPGTIGYEQYF
few	TRBV5-5	TRBJ1-1	.	TGTGCCAGCAGTTCGCTCACAGGGAACACTGAAGCTTTCTTT	CASSSLTGNTEAFF
.	TRBV30	TRBJ1-5	TRBD1	TGTGCCTGGAGGACAGGGGGTCCCAATCAGCCCCAGCATTTT	CAWRTGGPNQPQHF
.	TRBV5-4	TRBJ1-5	TRBD1	TGTGCCAGCAGCTTGGACCATGGTTGGGGGACAGACTATAGCAATCAGCCCCAGCATTTT	CASSLDHGWGTDYSNQPQHF
.	TRBV3-1/TRBV3-2	TRBJ2-1	.	TGTGCCAGCAGCCAAGAGGAATCCGGGAGTCCCGATGAGCAGTTCTTC	CASSQEESGSPDEQFF
.	TRBV3-1/TRBV3-2	TRBJ2-7	.	TGTGCCAGCAGCCATACCAGGGTAATGGGGTACGAGCAGTACTTC	CASSHTRVMGYEQYF
.	TRBV28	TRBJ2-3	TRBD2	TGTGCCAGCAGTTTATCATACCCGGGACTAGCGGGAGTTTCAGATACGCAGTATTTT	CASSLSYPGLAGVSDTQYF
once	TRBV19	TRBJ1-2	.	TGTGCCAGTAGTCAAACAACAGGGACCACCTTC	CASSQTTGTTF
.	TRBV19	TRBJ2-1	TRBD1	TGTGCCAGTACCCCGGGACAGGGTGAGCAGTTCTTC	CASTPGQGEQFF
.	TRBV13	TRBJ2-3	.	TGTGCCAGCAGCTTAGGCCATGGGGCACAAGATACGCAGTATTTT	CASSLGHGAQDTQYF
.	TRBV29-1	TRBJ1-6	TRBD1	TGCAGCGCCGCCGGGACAGGGGGTTCACCCCTCCACTTT	CSAAGTGGSPLHF
few	TRBV10-3	TRBJ1-2	.	TGTGCCATCGGAGGGAATTTATATGGCTACACCTTC	CAIGGNLYGYTF
.	TRBV5-1	TRBJ2-7	TRBD1	TGCGCCAGCAGCCAGACAGGGACCTACGAGCAGTACTTC	CASSQTGTYEQYF
once	TRBV29-1	TRBJ1-1	.	TGCAGCGTTTCCGACAGTTTGGGCACTGAAGCTTTCTTT	CSVSDSLGTEAFF
once	TRBV9	TRBJ1-1	.	TGTGCCAGCAGCCCAGCGGTGGCTACACCCACTGAAGCTTTCTTT	CASSPAVATPTEAFF
.	TRBV18	TRBJ2-2	.	TGTGCCAGCTCACCTCCTTCTGGAGCGAACACCGGGGAGCTGTTTTTT	CASSPPSGANTGELFF
.	TRBV3-1/TRBV3-2	TRBJ1-2	TRBD1	TGTGCCAGCAGCCCCAAAGAGGGGGGGACAGGGGACTATGGCTACACCTTC	CASSPKEGGTGDYGYTF
once	TRBV4-1	TRBJ2-7	.	TGCGCCAGCAGCCCCCGCCCGGGTTCTCGCTACGAGCAGTACTTC	CASSPRPGSRYEQYF
.	TRBV4-1	TRBJ2-3	.	TGCGCCAGCAGCCGGGTAAGGGGAAGGGGCTATACAGATACGCAGTATTTT	CASSRVRGRGYTDTQYF
.	TRBV28	TRBJ1-4	TRBD1	TGTGCCAGCAGTAAGGGACAGAACGCCGATGAAAAACTGTTTTTT	CASSKGQNADEKLFF
.	TRBV7-9	TRBJ1-1	.	TGTGCCAGCAGCTTAACAGGGAATATCGCAGTCACTGAAGCTTTCTTT	CASSLTGNIAVTEAFF
.	TRBV28	TRBJ1-4	.	TGTGCCGCCGCAGGGTTAGGGGTTAATGAAAAACTGTTTTTT	CAAAGLGVNEKLFF
.	TRBV24-1	TRBJ2-3	TRBD1	TGTGCCACCAGTGATCCAGTGGGACAGGGGGCAGATACGCAGTATTTT	CATSDPVGQGADTQYF
.	TRBV5-1	TRBJ1-2	TRBD1	TGCGCCAGCAGCCTGCAAACCGACAGGGGGCTTGGAGGCTACACCTTC	CASSLQTDRGLGGYTF
.	TRBV9	TRBJ1-1	TRBD1	TGTGCCAGCAGCGCCAACAGGGGACTTCCCAAGTCTGAAGCTTTCTTT	CASSANRGLPKSEAFF
once	TRBV5-1	TRBJ1-2	TRBD1	TGCGCCAGCAGCCCTACCCCCGGGACAGGGGACTATGGCTACACCTTC	CASSPTPGTGDYGYTF
.	TRBV5-1	TRBJ2-1	.	TGCGCCAGCAGCTTCCGGGGAGATGAGCAGTTCTTC	CASSFRGDEQFF
few	TRBV28	TRBJ2-1	TRBD2	TGTGCCAGCTCTCGACTAGCGGGAGGGTCACTGGGAGACAATGAGCAGTTCTTC	CASSRLAGGSLGDNEQFF
.	TRBV10-3	TRBJ2-7	.	TGTGCCATCAGTACCACAGCGGCTAGCTCCTACGAGCAGTACTTC	CAISTTAASSYEQYF
once	TRBV5-5	TRBJ1-2	TRBD1	TGTGCCAGCAGCCTAGGACAGGGAGGCGTTGGTGGCTACACCTTC	CASSLGQGGVGGYTF